Each of the 30 T cell receptor beta chains below was sequenced from the same sample in a study of tumor and adjacent non-tumor tissue in lung cancer. The template was RNA from unsorted bulk tissue. The normal lung tissue was taken more than 3 cm from the tumor edge. The library came from three nested PCR rounds adapted from ARM-PCR protocols. TCRdb used MiXCR to reprocess the multiplex PCR reads, holding one entry per CDR3 protein. In the table there are 94,000 or so distinct CDR3 sequences, around 82% of which are singletons. Sequenced input: distant non-tumor lung tissue. These receptor sequences come from a woman in her forties or fifties with non-small cell lung cancer.

With regard to this clonotype: A junction end diverges from the germline sequence, so it may reflect a read error. The rearrangement uses TRBV9 and TRBJ2-7; D gene ambiguous. Germline V lookup: CDR1 SGDLS, CDR2 YYNGEE. The CDR3 contains 13 residues. The CDR3 nucleotides are TGTGCCGGCAGCGTACGTGAGTCCTACGAGCAGTACTTC. Translation gives CAGSVRESYEQYF.

This clonotype counts as medium-sized (0.01 to 0.1%). This CDR3 reads CSGGRTGETQYF. CDR3 coding DNA: TGCAGCGGGGGTAGAACCGGGGAGACCCAGTACTTC. The chain carries TRBV29-1 and TRBJ2-5, with D hard to call. The CDR3 length is 12 residues. Trimming took off 7 bases at V and 5 bases at J, with 14 bases between the two ends. CDR1 SQVTM and CDR2 ANQGSEA come from the germline V gene.

DNA of the CDR3: TGTGCTATCACCTGGGGCAATGAGCAGTTCTTC. This encodes CAITWGNEQFF. The chain recombines TRBV28 with TRBJ2-1; D remains ambiguous. Germline V gene data show CDR1 as MDHEN and CDR2 as SYDVKM. This CDR3 has 11 residues.

For this clonotype: A read error may produce the germline difference seen at one junction end. The chain combines TRBV10-2 with TRBJ2-1; D may be TRBD1 (8 bases). The CDR3 is 15 amino acids. Germline-derived CDR1 and CDR2 are WSHSY and SAAADI. The CDR3 bases are TGTGCCAACAGCGGGACAGGAGTGGGTCACAATGAGCAGCTCTTC. It is translated as CANSGTGVGHNEQLF.

Remarks on this clonotype: Compared with germline, one end of the junction differs, possibly owing to a read error. The V gene is TRBV5-1, the J gene TRBJ2-1, with D possibly matching TRBD1 (6 bases). This CDR3 is built from 15 residues. Germline-derived CDR1 and CDR2 are SGHRS and YFSETQ. The DNA of the CDR3 is TGCGCCAGCAGCTTACCAGCGGAAGGGGACAATGAGCAATTCTTC. Protein: CASSLPAEGDNEQFF.

Details on this clonotype: At one of its ends the junction is not consistent with the germline gene, which may arise from a read error. This chain links TRBV12-3 or TRBV12-4 with TRBJ2-2, with TRBD2 matching over 7 bases. There are 15 residues in the CDR3. The CDR3 DNA reads TGTGCCAACAGTTTAAGTCAGGGACTAACCGGGGAGCTGTTTTTC. Translating gives CANSLSQGLTGELFF.

Remarks on this clonotype: A read error may be the cause here, since a much bigger clone is one base away. The V gene is TRBV20-1, the J gene TRBJ2-5; the match to TRBD2 covers 8 bases. This CDR3 has 14 residues. Unmatched junction bases numbered 10, after V lost 7 bases and J lost 3 bases. Germline V lookup: CDR1 DFQATT, CDR2 SNEGSKA (reference sequence). The CDR3, as DNA: TGCAGTGTGTTGGATCAAGCGGGAGAAGAGACCCAGTACTTC. Residues: CSVLDQAGEETQYF.

This clonotype was found many times. The chain couples TRBV7-8 to TRBJ1-3; D gene uncertain. CDR3 size: 17 residues. V was cut by 0 bases and J by 0 bases, with 12 bases left in between. CDR1 and CDR2 from the germline V gene are SGHVS and FQNEAQ. The CDR3 nucleotides read TGTGCCAGCAGCTTAGCAAGGGCAGTTTTCTCTGGAAACACCATATATTTT. Residues: CASSLARAVFSGNTIYF.

In regard to this clonotype: One end of the junction is discordant with germline, which a read error may explain. This chain joins TRBV4-2 and TRBJ1-4, with 12 bases identical to TRBD1. This CDR3 has 16 residues. In germline, CDR1 is LGHNA, CDR2 YNFKEQ. The CDR3 reads CASSQETGTGGDELFF. In DNA, the CDR3 is TGTGCCAGCAGCCAAGAAACCGGGACAGGGGGCGATGAACTTTTTTTT.

The CDR3 here is CASNHVDSWRTEAFF. In DNA, the CDR3 is TGCGCCAGCAACCACGTAGACAGTTGGAGGACTGAAGCTTTCTTT. V and J are TRBV4-1 and TRBJ1-1; tentatively, D is TRBD1 (5 bases). V was clipped by 7 bases and J by 5 bases, with 20 bases between them. The CDR3 totals 15 residues. Germline CDR1 and CDR2: MGHRA and YSYEKL.

In regard to this clonotype: The CDR3 does not close with the conserved phenylalanine or tryptophan, likely indicating a read error. The V gene is TRBV4-1, the J gene TRBJ2-2; D is uncertain. The CDR3 extends over 13 amino acids. CDR1 and CDR2 (germline): MGHRA, YSYEKL. This chain's CDR3 is CTTTWGNTGELFL. For the CDR3, the DNA is TGCACCACCACCTGGGGGAACACCGGGGAGCTGTTTCTT.

The chain uses TRBV24-1 and TRBJ2-5; D not resolved. Germline V gene lookup returns CDR1 KGHDR and CDR2 SFDVKD. CDR3 length: 14 residues. Between the trimmed V and J ends, which lost 6 bases and 1 base, there was a span of 11 bases. The CDR3 sequence is CATSNKFPQETQYF. CDR3 sequence (DNA): TGTGCCACCAGTAATAAGTTCCCCCAAGAGACCCAGTACTTC.

Comment on this clonotype: Lacking the conserved final phenylalanine or tryptophan, this CDR3 likely reflects a read error. No DNA is shown, since the ends of the CDR3 on it are uncertain; the CDR3 is the one TCRdb lists. The V call is TRBV6-5, the J call TRBJ1-5; the table assigns TRBD1, which was not confirmed against the DNA. The CDR3 is 18 amino acids in total, end residues counted. CDR1 and CDR2 (germline): MNHEY, SVGAGI. The CDR3: CASSYSMTGLLSNQPQHL.

As regards this clonotype: A read error may produce the germline difference seen at one junction end. The chain combines TRBV11-1 with TRBJ2-1; D tentatively fits TRBD1 or TRBD2 (5 bases each). This CDR3 comprises 15 residues. Germline values: CDR1 SGHAT, CDR2 FQDESV (reference sequence). Here the CDR3 reads CTSSPTGTEDNGQFF. CDR3 coding DNA: TGTACCAGCAGCCCTACCGGGACGGAGGATAATGGGCAGTTCTTC. Drawing the rest from reference TRBV11-1 and TRBJ2-1, the complete variable domain is EAEVAQSPRYKITEKSQAVAFWCDPISGHATLYWYRQILGQGPELLVQFQDESVVDDSQLPKDRFSAERLKGVDSTLKIQPAELGDSAMYLCTSSPTGTEDNGQFFGPGTRLTVL.

The table lists this clonotype with many counts. This chain joins TRBV5-5 and TRBJ2-7, with TRBD1 matching 7 bases. The ends lost 1 base at V and 3 bases at J; junction bases unmatched: 10. CDR1 and CDR2 (germline): SGHKS, YYEKEE (reference sequence). This CDR3 is 16 amino acids long. The CDR3 sequence is CASSLNYLRQGYEQYF. CDR3 DNA sequence: TGTGCCAGCAGCTTGAACTACCTGCGACAGGGCTACGAGCAGTACTTC.

On this clonotype: A much larger clone differs from this one at a single base, so this may be a read error. This chain uses TRBV7-9 with TRBJ2-7; TRBD1 aligns across 7 bases. Germline V gene data show CDR1 as SEHNR and CDR2 as FQNEAQ (reference sequence). The CDR3 runs to 14 residues. The CDR3 reads CANSLGQLSYEQYF. The CDR3 nucleotides are TGTGCCAACAGCCTGGGACAGCTCTCCTACGAGCAGTACTTC.

The CDR3 region is CATSDNVGCNQPQYF. CDR3 nucleotide sequence: TGTGCCACCAGTGATAACGTAGGTTGCAATCAGCCCCAGTATTTT. The chain is built from TRBV24-1 and TRBJ1-5, with unresolved D. Judging by the DNA end, TRBJ2-3 fits better; the J call may be wrong. This CDR3 contains 15 residues. Germline loops: CDR1 KGHDR, CDR2 SFDVKD.

About this clonotype itself: This could be a read error, since a much larger clone is one nucleotide away. This sequence joins TRBV5-1 and TRBJ2-5; maybe TRBD2 (5 bases). Germline V lookup: CDR1 SGHRS, CDR2 YFSETQ. The CDR3 spans 15 residues. The ends were cut back, 6 bases at V and 5 bases at J, with 20 bases in the middle. The CDR3 nucleotides read TGCGCCAGCAACTCACGAGCGGCTAGCTATGAGACCCAGTACTTC. It specifies CASNSRAASYETQYF.

As to this clonotype: Relative to the germline gene, one junction end is altered; a read error may explain this. The chain carries TRBV29-1 and TRBJ1-1; tentatively, D is TRBD1 (5 bases). Germline V gene lookup returns CDR1 SQVTM and CDR2 ANQGSEA. CDR3 length: 13 residues. The CDR3 protein is CSVAHGDYTEALF. CDR3 coding DNA: TGCAGCGTAGCCCACGGGGACTATACTGAAGCTTTGTTT. Filled out from reference TRBV29-1 and TRBJ1-1, the complete variable domain reads SAVISQKPSRDICQRGTSLTIQCQVDSQVTMMFWYRQQPGQSLTLIATANQGSEATYESGFVIDKFPISRPNLTFSTLTVSNMSPEDSSIYLCSVAHGDYTEALFGQGTRLTVV.

This clonotype has only one observation. The chain employs TRBV5-1 and TRBJ2-2; possible D gene TRBD2, 6 bases. Trimming took 4 bases from V and 17 from J, leaving 27 bases between them. The germline V gene has CDR1 SGHRS and CDR2 YFSETQ. The CDR3 covers 15 residues. CDR3 sequence reads: CASSLQSGSTGDLFF. The CDR3 DNA is TGCGCCAGCAGCCTTCAAAGCGGGTCCACCGGGGACCTATTTTTT.

The chain is built from TRBV6-6 and TRBJ2-3; maybe TRBD1 (7 bases). The length of the CDR3 is 15 residues. The V and J ends lost 8 bases and 4 bases respectively, with 19 bases between them. Germline CDR1 is MNHNY and CDR2 is SVGAGI (reference sequence). CDR3 protein: CASWQGGQYADTQYF. The CDR3 nucleotides are TGTGCCAGCTGGCAGGGGGGACAATACGCAGATACGCAGTATTTT.

The chain joins TRBV10-3 to TRBJ2-1, with D possibly TRBD2 on 5 matching bases. Germline V gene lookup returns CDR1 ENHRY and CDR2 SYGVKD. Trimming stripped 3 bases from V and 2 bases from J, with 17 bases between. The CDR3 covers 17 residues. In DNA form, the CDR3 reads TGTGCCATCAGTGAAAGATCCTCCGGAGGACCCTACAATGAGCAGTTCTTC. Translation: CAISERSSGGPYNEQFF.

This sequence joins TRBV28 and TRBJ2-7; D is ambiguous. The CDR3 runs to 13 residues. Trimming pared 7 bases from V and 1 base from J, leaving 11 bases between. Germline V CDR1 and CDR2: MDHEN, SYDVKM. The CDR3 DNA sequence: TGTGCCAGCAATCCCTGGAGTTCCTACGAGCAGTACTTC. Translated, it gives CASNPWSSYEQYF.

Turning to this clonotype: One junction end does not reproduce the germline sequence, and a read error may be involved. The gene calls are TRBV29-1 and TRBJ2-1, with 11 bases aligning to TRBD1. Germline loops: CDR1 SQVTM, CDR2 ANQGSEA. This CDR3 spans 15 amino acids. CDR3 amino acids: CSCTIGTGGYNELFF. CDR3 bases: TGCAGCTGTACTATCGGGACAGGGGGGTACAATGAGCTGTTCTTC.

Remarks on this clonotype: The junction shows a germline mismatch at one end, possibly a read error. The V and J genes are TRBV14 and TRBJ2-5; D is perhaps TRBD1 (5 bases). Germline values: CDR1 SGHDN, CDR2 FVKESK. The CDR3 contains 15 residues. CDR3 sequence reads: CTSSQDLGDREIQCF. CDR3 nucleotide sequence: TGTACCAGCAGCCAAGATCTAGGGGATCGAGAGATCCAGTGCTTC.

This clonotype was picked up one time. This may stem from a read error, because a much larger clone lies one nucleotide away. This chain connects TRBV28 to TRBJ2-7, with D perhaps TRBD2 (6 bases). V dropped 1 base and J dropped 4 bases, with 14 bases sitting between them. In germline, CDR1 is MDHEN, CDR2 SYDVKM. This CDR3 is 15 amino acids long. The CDR3 sequence is CASSLSSVGIYEQYF. DNA of the CDR3: TGTGCCAGCAGTTTATCTAGCGTTGGGATTTACGAGCAGTACTTC. The full variable domain, in which reference TRBV28 and TRBJ2-7 provide the parts outside the CDR3, is DVKVTQSSRYLVKRTGEKVFLECVQDMDHENMFWYRQDPGLGLRLIYFSYDVKMKEKGDIPEGYSVSREKKERFSLILESASTNQTSMYLCASSLSSVGIYEQYFGPGTRLTVT.

This chain connects TRBV11-2 to TRBJ2-5, with 7 bases lining up with TRBD2. Germline CDR1 SGHAT, CDR2 FQNNGV. Trimming removed 9 bases from V and 5 bases from J; junction bases left unmatched: 18. The CDR3 consists of 16 residues. CDR3 sequence: CASSLITETSLETQYF. The DNA of the CDR3 is TGTGCCAGTAGCCTCATAACCGAGACTAGCCTGGAGACCCAGTACTTC. Together with reference TRBV11-2 and TRBJ2-5, the CDR3 gives the full variable domain: EAGVAQSPRYKIIEKRQSVAFWCNPISGHATLYWYQQILGQGPKLLIQFQNNGVVDDSQLPKDRFSAERLKGVDSTLKIQPAKLEDSAVYLCASSLITETSLETQYFGPGTRLLVL.

Details on this clonotype: This is likely a read error, given that the CDR3 carries no conserved phenylalanine or tryptophan at its end. The DNA is left out, because the CDR3 cannot be placed on it with certainty; the CDR3 is given as TCRdb lists it. This sequence joins TRBV4-2 and TRBJ2-7; the listed D gene, TRBD2, was not tested against the DNA. The CDR3 spans 15 amino acids, including both terminal residues. The germline gives CDR1 LGHNA, CDR2 YNFKEQ. CDR3 loop: CASSQARGDPYEHYL.

Points on this clonotype: One end of the junction does not line up with germline, which may come from a read error. The chain employs TRBV11-2 and TRBJ2-1; D tentatively fits TRBD1 or TRBD2 (5 bases each). Germline values: CDR1 SGHAT, CDR2 FQNNGV. The CDR3 runs 16 residues. CDR3: CASSLGPGRGFTERFF. For the CDR3, the DNA is TGTGCCAGCAGCTTGGGACCGGGACGGGGATTCACTGAGCGGTTCTTC.

Notes on this clonotype: The conserved phenylalanine or tryptophan is not found at the CDR3 terminus, so this likely reflects a read error. The limits of the CDR3 on the DNA are not certain, so only TCRdb's listed CDR3 is given. The gene calls are TRBV6-6 and TRBJ2-7; the table's D call, TRBD2, has no DNA check behind it. The CDR3 spans 14 amino acids, including both terminal residues. The germline gives CDR1 MNHNY, CDR2 SVGAGI (reference sequence). CDR3 residues: CASTVLAGSDELYL.